This TCR beta chain was found in a study of blood T cell repertoires in COVID-19 (dated by TCRdb to 2020 to 2021). About the full investigation: The collaborator samples originated in the United States, Italy and Spain and spanned the acute and convalescent phases of COVID-19. Where available, HLA class I and class II types were obtained from metadata supplied by the sample provider rather than from assay-based typing. The prospective study material was composed of cDNA or gDNA derived from T cells, B-cell-depleted T cells, or PBMCs. The repertoires were made available in a free public database intended to serve as a resource for research on the immune response to SARS-CoV-2. The sample metadata nearly always contained a de-identified subject ID, COVID-19 status, age in years and sex. Samples were obtained from the ongoing ImmuneRACE study (first 160 participants) and from approximately 1,200 subjects provided by 6 global collaborators. The dataset comprised deeply sampled blood TCRbeta repertoires from subjects exposed to, actively infected with, or recovered from COVID-19. Study-level results and caveats: The quantity of clinical and demographic metadata differed by source and by participant and was supplied without curation.

Remarks on this clone: The antigen it binds to is not known. The input lacks base qualities; no much larger clone sits a single base away.

TCRbeta CDR3 regions were amplified from genomic DNA using the immunoSEQ Assay, a bias-controlled multiplex PCR. The paper's data handling went like this. The number of nucleated cells in each sample was estimated by amplification of reference gene primers within the assay. Sequence reads were collapsed and filtered to measure the absolute abundance of every unique TCRbeta CDR3 rearrangement. For each sample, productive Simpson clonality was calculated as the square root of Simpson's diversity index over productive rearrangements. TCRdb carries this immuneACCESS record with in-frame sequences only. Its versions omit some clonotypes, under half of them owing to an unresolved V gene in the studies checked, with the rest unexplained. V, J and clone size derive from that table, while D and trimming were established from the DNA sequence. The sample data list more than 200,000 clones, and 79% of these were observed just once. The ten largest clones add up to approximately 4% of the sample.

The collaborating institutions used their own protocols to collect whole blood in K2EDTA tubes. For TCRbeta analysis, collaborators shipped samples in one of three forms: frozen whole blood, isolated PBMCs, or DNA extracted from either of those sample types. The CDR3 goes from the cysteine to the phenylalanine over 14 residues. The sequence is cut down to CDR3 DNA, 42 bases in frame from base 1. V is cut by 6 bases and J by 5 bases, and the space between the germline ends is 16 bases. CDR1 and CDR2 are read off the germline V gene (reference sequence) as MNHEY and SMNVEV. Sequencing input: peripheral blood. The origin of this receptor is a woman between 40 and 50 years old with active or convalescent COVID-19. The rearranged chain carries TRBV27 and TRBJ1-2, with TRBD1 as a weak D call on 5 bases. The nucleotide sequence reads TGTGCCAGCAGCCCGAGGGACTTCGGGTATGGCTACACCTTC. It translates to CASSPRDFGYGYTF.